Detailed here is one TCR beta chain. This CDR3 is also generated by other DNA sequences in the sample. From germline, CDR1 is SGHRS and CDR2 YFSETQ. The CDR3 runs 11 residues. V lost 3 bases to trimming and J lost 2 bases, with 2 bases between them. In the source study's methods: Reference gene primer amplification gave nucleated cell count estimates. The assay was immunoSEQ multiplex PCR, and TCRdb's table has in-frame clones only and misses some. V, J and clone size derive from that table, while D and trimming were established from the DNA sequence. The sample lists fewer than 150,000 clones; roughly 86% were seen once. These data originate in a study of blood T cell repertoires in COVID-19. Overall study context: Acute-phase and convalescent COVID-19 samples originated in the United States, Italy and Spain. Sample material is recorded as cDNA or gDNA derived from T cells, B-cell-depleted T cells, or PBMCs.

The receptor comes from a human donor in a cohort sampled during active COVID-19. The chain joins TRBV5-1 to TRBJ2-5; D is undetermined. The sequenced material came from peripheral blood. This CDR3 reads CASSSQETQYF. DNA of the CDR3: TGCGCCAGCAGCTCGCAAGAGACCCAGTACTTC.